This is a list of T cell receptor beta chains from one sample in a study of radiation and T cells in renal cell carcinoma. Assay: immunoSEQ multiplex PCR; the TCRdb copy retains only in-frame clones and omits some. The table lists more than 140,000 clones, less than 90% of them singletons, with roughly 25% in the top ten. The sample in question was blood, obtained from a patient whose treatment included radiotherapy and nephrectomy. These receptors all come from a woman in her 50s with renal cell carcinoma. Each CDR3 is given with its conserved first and last residue. The order of the fields is J gene, V gene, clone size, D gene, CDR3 DNA, CDR3 protein. The D gene is left open where the match is weak. Not every row has a clone size; where given, it reads once, few, many or a size class.

J gene: TRBJ2-7
V gene: TRBV7-9
clone size: -
D gene: -
CDR3 DNA: TGTGCCAGCAGCTTAGATTTAGGGAATGGTAACGAGCAGTACTTC
CDR3 protein: CASSLDLGNGNEQYF

J gene: TRBJ2-7
V gene: TRBV6-5
clone size: -
D gene: TRBD2
CDR3 DNA: TGTGCCAGCAGTACCGGGACTAGCGGTTCCTACGAGCAGTACTTC
CDR3 protein: CASSTGTSGSYEQYF

J gene: TRBJ2-3
V gene: TRBV4-1
clone size: few
D gene: TRBD2
CDR3 DNA: TGCGCCAGCAGCCAGGTCACTAGCGGGGGATCACATACGCAGTATTTT
CDR3 protein: CASSQVTSGGSHTQYF

J gene: TRBJ2-7
V gene: TRBV6-5
clone size: -
D gene: -
CDR3 DNA: TGTGCCAGCAGACGTATCCCTGACGGGGCCTACGAGCAGTACTTC
CDR3 protein: CASRRIPDGAYEQYF

J gene: TRBJ2-7
V gene: TRBV19
clone size: -
D gene: TRBD1
CDR3 DNA: TGTGCCAGTAGTCCCAGGGGGTTGGTCCCCTACGAGCAGTACTTC
CDR3 protein: CASSPRGLVPYEQYF

J gene: TRBJ1-1
V gene: TRBV18
clone size: -
D gene: -
CDR3 DNA: TGTGCCAGCTCACCACTCAGGAGTAACACTGAAGCTTTCTTT
CDR3 protein: CASSPLRSNTEAFF

J gene: TRBJ2-5
V gene: TRBV7-8
clone size: -
D gene: TRBD2
CDR3 DNA: TGTGCCAGCAGCCGGCTAGCGGGCGGGGAGACCCAGTACTTC
CDR3 protein: CASSRLAGGETQYF

J gene: TRBJ2-7
V gene: TRBV6-6
clone size: -
D gene: -
CDR3 DNA: TGTGCCAGCAGGCCGAACAGGGAATCACTGAGGGAGCAGTACTTC
CDR3 protein: CASRPNRESLREQYF

J gene: TRBJ2-5
V gene: TRBV9
clone size: -
D gene: -
CDR3 DNA: TGTGCCAGCAGCGGAGGGACTGTCCAAGAGACCCAGTACTTC
CDR3 protein: CASSGGTVQETQYF

J gene: TRBJ1-5
V gene: TRBV15
clone size: -
D gene: -
CDR3 DNA: TGTGCCACCAGCGAGTTGGGGGTGGGCAATCAGCCCCAGCATTTT
CDR3 protein: CATSELGVGNQPQHF

J gene: TRBJ2-7
V gene: TRBV7-8
clone size: -
D gene: -
CDR3 DNA: TGTGCCAGCAGCTTAAGAGTAGCTGTCGGCGAGCAGTACTTC
CDR3 protein: CASSLRVAVGEQYF

J gene: TRBJ2-3
V gene: TRBV9
clone size: -
D gene: TRBD2
CDR3 DNA: TGTGCCAGCAGCGTAGAGCGGGAAAGGGGCACAGATACGCAGTATTTT
CDR3 protein: CASSVERERGTDTQYF

J gene: TRBJ1-2
V gene: TRBV7-6
clone size: -
D gene: -
CDR3 DNA: TGTGCCAGCAGCTTATATCAGGGGCTTAACTATGGCTACACCTTC
CDR3 protein: CASSLYQGLNYGYTF

J gene: TRBJ2-3
V gene: TRBV5-4
clone size: -
D gene: TRBD2
CDR3 DNA: TGTGCCAGCAGCTCCCCCCAAAGGACTAGCGGGCACACAGATACGCAGTATTTT
CDR3 protein: CASSSPQRTSGHTDTQYF

J gene: TRBJ2-5
V gene: TRBV18
clone size: few
D gene: -
CDR3 DNA: TGTGCCAGCTCACCATTCGCAGTCGAGACCCAGTACTTC
CDR3 protein: CASSPFAVETQYF

J gene: TRBJ2-7
V gene: TRBV6-1
clone size: -
D gene: TRBD2
CDR3 DNA: TGTGCCAGCAGTGCCCAACTAGCGGATGGAGGAATTGTGCAGTACTTC
CDR3 protein: CASSAQLADGGIVQYF

J gene: TRBJ1-2
V gene: TRBV7-2
clone size: -
D gene: -
CDR3 DNA: TGTGCCAGCAGTTTAGTTGTCGGGTCAGACTATGGCTACACCTTC
CDR3 protein: CASSLVVGSDYGYTF

J gene: TRBJ1-1
V gene: TRBV7-9
clone size: -
D gene: TRBD1
CDR3 DNA: TGTGCCAGCAACTTAGGACAGGGTGGATGGACTGAAGCTTTCTTT
CDR3 protein: CASNLGQGGWTEAFF

J gene: TRBJ2-2
V gene: TRBV28
clone size: few
D gene: -
CDR3 DNA: TGTGCCAGCAGTACGGGACTCGTAAACACCGGGGAGCTGTTTTTT
CDR3 protein: CASSTGLVNTGELFF

J gene: TRBJ2-6
V gene: TRBV5-4
clone size: -
D gene: -
CDR3 DNA: TGTGCCAGCAGCTTGGACAGGGCCTCTGGGGCCAACGTCCTGACTTTC
CDR3 protein: CASSLDRASGANVLTF

J gene: TRBJ1-5
V gene: TRBV4-1
clone size: -
D gene: -
CDR3 DNA: TGCGCCAGCAGCCAAGATGGAGGGGACGGTCAGCCCCAGCATTTT
CDR3 protein: CASSQDGGDGQPQHF

J gene: TRBJ2-7
V gene: TRBV5-1
clone size: -
D gene: -
CDR3 DNA: TGCGCCAGCAGCTCGGACGTGGGGGGAATGGGCTACGAGCAGTACTTC
CDR3 protein: CASSSDVGGMGYEQYF

J gene: TRBJ1-5
V gene: TRBV9
clone size: -
D gene: TRBD1
CDR3 DNA: TGTGCCAGCAGCGCCGCGGAACAGGGGGATCAGCCCCAGCATTTT
CDR3 protein: CASSAAEQGDQPQHF

J gene: TRBJ1-5
V gene: TRBV5-1
clone size: -
D gene: -
CDR3 DNA: TGCGCCAGCAGCTTGGGGTCAGGGTCCAATCAGCCCCAGCATTTT
CDR3 protein: CASSLGSGSNQPQHF

J gene: TRBJ2-3
V gene: TRBV4-2
clone size: -
D gene: -
CDR3 DNA: TGTGCCAGCAGATACGACGGGGCGCGTACAGATACGCAGTATTTT
CDR3 protein: CASRYDGARTDTQYF

J gene: TRBJ1-5
V gene: TRBV5-1
clone size: -
D gene: -
CDR3 DNA: TGCGCCAGCAGCTTGGACAGCAATCAGCCCCAGCATTTT
CDR3 protein: CASSLDSNQPQHF

J gene: TRBJ2-5
V gene: TRBV5-8
clone size: -
D gene: -
CDR3 DNA: TGTGCCAGCAGCCCTTTAGGTTGGGGTCAAGAGACCCAGTACTTC
CDR3 protein: CASSPLGWGQETQYF

J gene: TRBJ1-2
V gene: TRBV5-8
clone size: -
D gene: -
CDR3 DNA: TGTGCCAGCAGCTTGCCTCAGGGTGGCTACACCTTC
CDR3 protein: CASSLPQGGYTF

J gene: TRBJ2-7
V gene: TRBV9
clone size: -
D gene: -
CDR3 DNA: TGTGCCAGCAGCGTTAAGGTTTCCGGGACCGAGCAGTACTTC
CDR3 protein: CASSVKVSGTEQYF

J gene: TRBJ1-5
V gene: TRBV5-1
clone size: -
D gene: -
CDR3 DNA: TGCGCCAGCAGCCTTTATAGCAATCAGCCCCAGCATTTT
CDR3 protein: CASSLYSNQPQHF

J gene: TRBJ1-1
V gene: TRBV10-3
clone size: -
D gene: -
CDR3 DNA: TGTGCCATCAGTGCCCTGGGGAAAGCAGACACTGAAGCTTTCTTT
CDR3 protein: CAISALGKADTEAFF

J gene: TRBJ1-2
V gene: TRBV6-5
clone size: -
D gene: -
CDR3 DNA: TGTGCCAGCAGTTACTCCGCAGTAAAAGGCTACACCTTC
CDR3 protein: CASSYSAVKGYTF

J gene: TRBJ2-1
V gene: TRBV5-3
clone size: -
D gene: TRBD2
CDR3 DNA: TGTGCCAGAAGCTTGGCCCCGGGACTAAGTGTAGCGGGTGAGCAGTTCTTC
CDR3 protein: CARSLAPGLSVAGEQFF